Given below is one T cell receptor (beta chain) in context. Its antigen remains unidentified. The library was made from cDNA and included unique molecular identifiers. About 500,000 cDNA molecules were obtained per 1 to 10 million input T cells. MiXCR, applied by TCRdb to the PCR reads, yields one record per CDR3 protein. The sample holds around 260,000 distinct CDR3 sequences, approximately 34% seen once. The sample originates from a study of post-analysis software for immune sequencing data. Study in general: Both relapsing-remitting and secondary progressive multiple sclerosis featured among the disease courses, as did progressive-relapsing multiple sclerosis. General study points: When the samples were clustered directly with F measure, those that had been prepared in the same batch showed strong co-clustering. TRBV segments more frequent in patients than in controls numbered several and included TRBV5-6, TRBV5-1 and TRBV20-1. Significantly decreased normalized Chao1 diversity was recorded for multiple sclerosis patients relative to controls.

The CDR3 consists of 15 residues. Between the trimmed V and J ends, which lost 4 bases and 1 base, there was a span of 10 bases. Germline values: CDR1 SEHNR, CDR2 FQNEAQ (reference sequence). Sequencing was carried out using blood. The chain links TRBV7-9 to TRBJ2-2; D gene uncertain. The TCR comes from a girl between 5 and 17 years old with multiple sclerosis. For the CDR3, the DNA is TGTGCCAGCAGCTCACCGAGACGGAACACCGGGGAGCTGTTTTTT. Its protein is CASSSPRRNTGELFF.